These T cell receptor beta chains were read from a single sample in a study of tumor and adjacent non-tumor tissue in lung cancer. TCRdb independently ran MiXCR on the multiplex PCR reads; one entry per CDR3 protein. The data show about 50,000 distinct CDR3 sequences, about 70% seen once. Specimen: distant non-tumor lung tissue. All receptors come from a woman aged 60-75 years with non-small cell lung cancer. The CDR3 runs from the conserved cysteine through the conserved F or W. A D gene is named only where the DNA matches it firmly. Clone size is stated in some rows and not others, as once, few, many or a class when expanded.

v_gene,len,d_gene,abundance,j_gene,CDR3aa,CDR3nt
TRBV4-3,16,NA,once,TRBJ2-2,CASSQDRSWGTGKQFF,TGCGCCAGCAGTCAAGACCGAAGCTGGGGGACCGGGAAGCAGTTTTTT
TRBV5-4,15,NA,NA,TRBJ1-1,CASSSLRGVIAEAFF,TGTGCCAGCAGCTCTTTAAGAGGGGTAATCGCTGAAGCTTTCTTT
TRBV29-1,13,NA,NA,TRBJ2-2,CSVRLASTGELLF,TGCAGCGTTAGGCTAGCGTCTACCGGGGAGCTGTTATTT
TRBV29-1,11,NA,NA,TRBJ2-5,CSVEKGKTQYF,TGCAGCGTTGAAAAAGGCAAGACCCAGTACTTC
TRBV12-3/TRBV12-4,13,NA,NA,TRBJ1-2,CASSSGRFDDYTF,TGTGCCAGCTCCAGTGGGAGGTTCGACGACTACACCTTC
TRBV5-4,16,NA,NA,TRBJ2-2,CASRLEVTAGTGELFF,TGTGCCAGCAGGTTGGAAGTGACAGCGGGCACCGGGGAGCTGTTTTTT
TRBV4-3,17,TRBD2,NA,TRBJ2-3,CASSQERREGLTDRQYF,TGCGCCAGCAGCCAAGAGCGTCGGGAGGGGCTCACAGATAGGCAGTATTTT
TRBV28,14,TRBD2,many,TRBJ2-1,CASSLGGGLWEQFF,TGTGCCAGCAGTTTAGGCGGGGGGCTGTGGGAGCAGTTCTTC
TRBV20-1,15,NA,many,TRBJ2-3,CSAPGGGGVWDTQYF,TGCAGTGCCCCCGGGGGCGGGGGAGTGTGGGATACGCAGTATTTT
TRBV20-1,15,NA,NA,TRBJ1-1,CSARDSSRGYTEAFF,TGCAGTGCTAGAGACAGCAGTCGGGGGTACACTGAAGCTTTCTTT
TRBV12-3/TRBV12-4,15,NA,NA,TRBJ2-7,CAISLKVEGVYEQYF,TGTGCCATCAGTTTAAAAGTGGAAGGGGTTTACGAGCAGTACTTC
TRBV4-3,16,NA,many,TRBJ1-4,CASSFQGLPTNEKLFF,TGCGCCAGCAGCTTCCAGGGCCTCCCAACTAATGAAAAACTGTTTTTT
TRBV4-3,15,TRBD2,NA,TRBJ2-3,CASSHGTSGTDTQYF,TGCGCTAGCAGCCATGGGACTAGCGGGACAGATACGCAGTATTTT
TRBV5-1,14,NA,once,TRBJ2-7,CASSLELEYYEQYF,TGCGCCAGCAGCTTGGAGTTAGAGTACTACGAGCAGTACTTC
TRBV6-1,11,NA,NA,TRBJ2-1,CASMALTGAFF,TGTGCCAGCATGGCCCTAACGGGGGCGTTTTTC
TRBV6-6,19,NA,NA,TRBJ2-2,CVSSYGRVYRGGKGGELFF,TGTGTCAGCAGTTACGGGAGAGTCTATCGTGGTGGGAAGGGCGGGGAGCTGTTTTTT
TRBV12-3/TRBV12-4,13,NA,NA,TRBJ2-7,CASLGGRSYEQYF,TGTGCTAGTCTTGGGGGGAGATCCTACGAGCAGTACTTC
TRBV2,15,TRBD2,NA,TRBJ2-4,CASSEAGTSVMIQYF,TGTGCCAGCAGTGAAGCCGGGACTAGCGTAATGATTCAGTACTTC
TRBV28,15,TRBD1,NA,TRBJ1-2,CASCPGIGGSYGYTF,TGTGCCAGCTGCCCCGGGATAGGGGGCTCCTATGGCTACACCTTC
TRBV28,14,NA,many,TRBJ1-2,CASSLLASLYGYTF,TGTGCCAGCAGTTTATTGGCTTCCCTCTATGGCTACACCTTC
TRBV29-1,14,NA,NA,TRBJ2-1,CSVPLETGGAEQFF,TGCAGCGTTCCTCTGGAGACAGGCGGCGCTGAGCAGTTCTTT
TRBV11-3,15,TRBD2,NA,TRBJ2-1,CASNTGTSGIIEQFF,TGTGCCAGCAATACCGGGACTAGCGGGATTATTGAGCAGTTTTTC
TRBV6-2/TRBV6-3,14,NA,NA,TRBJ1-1,CTSTTDWVNNEAFF,TGTACCAGCACCACCGACTGGGTGAACAATGAAGCTTTCTTT
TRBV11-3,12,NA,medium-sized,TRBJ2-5,CASRGPQETQYF,TGTGCCAGCAGGGGACCCCAAGAGACCCAGTACTTC
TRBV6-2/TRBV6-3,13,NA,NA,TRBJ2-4,CTSNYGVQNIQYF,TGTACCAGCAATTACGGTGTCCAAAACATTCAGTACTTC
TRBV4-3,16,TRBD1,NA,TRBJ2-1,CASNQDGQVGYNDQFF,TGCGCCAGCAACCAAGACGGACAGGTTGGGTACAATGATCAGTTCTTC
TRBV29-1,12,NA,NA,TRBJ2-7,CSAGEGINEQYF,TGCAGCGCAGGTGAGGGAATCAACGAGCAATACTTC
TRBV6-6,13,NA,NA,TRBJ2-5,CARSPRGQETQYF,TGTGCCAGGAGCCCCCGCGGTCAAGAGACCCAGTATTTC